These 13 T cell receptor beta chains share one sample of origin, sequenced in a study of blood T cell repertoires in COVID-19. Data came from immunoSEQ multiplex PCR; TCRdb stores just in-frame clones and leaves some out. The top ten clones hold 3.7% of a sample with approximately 300,000 clones, 85% to 90% of them seen once. The sequenced sample was peripheral blood. The receptor set was obtained from a woman aged 40 to 49 with acute or convalescent COVID-19.

In this sample, this clone turned up a few times. The chain carries TRBV9 and TRBJ1-1; 9 nucleotides align to TRBD1. Germline V CDR1 and CDR2: SGDLS, YYNGEE. The CDR3 has 17 residues. With V trimmed by 0 bases and J by 0 bases, 6 bases remained unmatched. CDR3 in DNA: TGTGCCAGCAGCGTAGGGTTAGGGACAGGGATGAACACTGAAGCTTTCTTT. This sequence encodes CASSVGLGTGMNTEAFF.

CDR3 in amino acids: CASGAVRETQYF. The CDR3 coding sequence is TGTGCCAGCGGGGCAGTGAGAGAGACCCAGTACTTC. The chain links TRBV12-3 or TRBV12-4 to TRBJ2-5; weak D call: TRBD1 (5 bases). The V and J ends lost 8 bases and 4 bases respectively, with 11 bases between them. The CDR3 totals 12 residues.

This clone was seen a single time. The chain has TRBV6-4 and TRBJ1-2; 8 nucleotides align to TRBD1. The CDR3 consists of 14 residues. Looked up from germline, CDR1 is MRHNA and CDR2 is SNTAGT. V gave up 3 bases and J gave up 7 bases; unmatched junction bases: 7. In nucleotides, the CDR3 is TGTGCCAGCAGTGAGACAGGGGAGTCGAGTGGCTACACCTTC. As protein: CASSETGESSGYTF.

The chain uses TRBV18 and TRBJ2-7; D may be TRBD2 (6 bases). CDR3 size: 12 residues. Between the trimmed V and J ends, which lost 3 bases and 4 bases, there was a span of 7 bases. Germline CDR1 reads KGHSH; CDR2 reads LQKENI. This chain's CDR3 is CASSPGTYEQYV. The CDR3, as DNA: TGTGCCAGCTCACCCGGGACTTACGAGCAGTACGTC.

The rearrangement joins TRBV18 to TRBJ1-1, with 10 bases aligning to TRBD1. CDR3 length: 15 amino acids. The V and J ends lost 3 bases and 4 bases, in that order; junction bases with no gene match: 5. CDR1 and CDR2 (germline): KGHSH, LQKENI. The CDR3 here is CASSPPRTGGTEAFF. In DNA, the CDR3 is TGTGCCAGCTCACCGCCACGGACAGGGGGCACTGAAGCTTTCTTT.

The chain has TRBV4-2 and TRBJ1-3; tentative D call: TRBD1 (5 bases). The germline V gene encodes CDR1 LGHNA and CDR2 YNFKEQ. The CDR3 runs 15 residues. V lost 0 bases and J 0 bases, leaving 6 bases between the germline ends. CDR3 bases: TGTGCCAGCAGCCAAGACAGGGACTCTGGAAACACCATATATTTT. Translating gives CASSQDRDSGNTIYF.

This chain connects TRBV2 to TRBJ2-1, with 8 bases lining up with TRBD1. The CDR3 loop spans 14 amino acids. Per germline, CDR1 SNHLY and CDR2 FYNNEI. V was pared by 7 bases and J by 5 bases, with 7 bases of the junction left unmatched. CDR3 protein: CASISGGADNEQFF. CDR3 nucleotides: TGTGCCAGCATATCAGGGGGCGCCGACAATGAGCAGTTCTTC.

The chain combines TRBV5-8 with TRBJ1-6, with D tentatively TRBD1 (5 bases). The CDR3 covers 16 residues. Germline V CDR1 and CDR2: SGHTS, YDEGEE. V was trimmed by 5 bases and J by 9 bases, leaving 21 bases between them. The CDR3 DNA follows: TGTGCCAGCAGACAGAGGGAGGGGATTTCTACTTCACCCCTCCACTTT. Translating it yields CASRQREGISTSPLHF. Using reference TRBV5-8 and TRBJ1-6 for the parts outside the CDR3, the full variable domain is EAGVTQSPTHLIKTRGQQATLRCSPISGHTSVYWYQQALGLGLQFLLWYDEGEERNRGNFPPRFSGRQFPNYSSELNVNALELEDSALYLCASRQREGISTSPLHFGNGTRLTVT.

The chain links TRBV2 to TRBJ1-6, with TRBD1 as a possible D gene (6 bases). V lost 8 bases and J lost 10, with 15 bases in between. The V gene's germline CDR1 is SNHLY and CDR2 FYNNEI. The CDR3 is made up of 13 amino acids. CDR3 DNA: TGTGCCAGCCACAGGGATGGGAAATCACCCCTCCACTTT. It translates to CASHRDGKSPLHF.

The chain has TRBV6-5 and TRBJ1-4; D is possibly TRBD1 (5 bases). This CDR3 has 16 residues. Germline CDR1 MNHEY, CDR2 SVGAGI. Deletions cut 0 bases from V and 0 bases from J, with 8 bases between. CDR3 in amino acids: CASSYSTGATNEKLFF. The CDR3 DNA is TGTGCCAGCAGTTACTCGACGGGGGCAACTAATGAAAAACTGTTTTTT.

This clone came up a few times. This chain links TRBV5-1 with TRBJ1-1; 8 bases match TRBD1. With 4 bases clipped from V and 3 bases from J, the junction kept 11 bases outside the gene matches. Germline loops: CDR1 SGHRS, CDR2 YFSETQ. The CDR3 has 16 residues. CDR3 residues: CASSPGQALGYTEAFF. The CDR3 nucleotides are TGCGCCAGCAGCCCGGGACAGGCGCTGGGGTACACTGAAGCTTTCTTT.

This rearrangement joins TRBV18 to TRBJ1-2; D gene uncertain. CDR1 KGHSH and CDR2 LQKENI come from the germline V gene. This CDR3 has 14 amino acids. Trimming left V 3 bases short and J 4 bases short, with 12 bases between. CDR3 protein: CASSPGKGGYGYTF. The CDR3 DNA reads TGTGCCAGCTCACCCGGGAAGGGCGGCTATGGCTACACCTTC.

On this clone: Other nucleotide sequences in the sample specify the same CDR3. V usage is TRBV2 and J usage is TRBJ2-5; TRBD1 aligns across 7 bases. This CDR3 has 13 amino acids. CDR1 and CDR2 (germline): SNHLY, FYNNEI. The V and J ends lost 4 bases and 2 bases, in that order; junction bases with no gene match: 1. The CDR3 spells CASSGDSQETQYF. The CDR3 DNA reads as TGTGCCAGCAGTGGGGACAGTCAAGAGACCCAGTACTTC.